The rows below give T cell receptor beta chains drawn from one sample of a study of T-cell reconstitution after alpha-beta-depleted transplantation in children. TCRdb used MiXCR to reprocess the PCR reads, holding one entry per CDR3 protein. Found here are about 78,000 distinct CDR3 sequences, 12% to 15% of them singletons; the top ten hold about 30%. This specimen consisted of PBMCs, mostly from graft donor cells, obtained 180 days after TCRalphabeta/CD19-depleted stem cell transplant. All receptors derive from a male patient under 10 years old who had a stem cell transplant for acute lymphoblastic leukemia, so the T cells may come from the graft donor. CDR3s include the opening cysteine and the closing phenylalanine or tryptophan. D genes are given only for firm matches. Clone size is not always given. Where it is, it says once, few, many or a class for expanded clones.

>few|13|.|TRBV28|TRBJ1-2
TGTGCCAGCAGTTACGGACGGAACTATGGCTACACCTTC
CASSYGRNYGYTF
>many|12|.|TRBV9|TRBJ2-1
TGTGCCAGCAGCGTAGTGGAGAATGAGCAGTTCTTC
CASSVVENEQFF
>.|17|TRBD1|TRBV7-9|TRBJ2-2
TGTGCCAGCAGCTTAGGGACAGGGCCCCTCCGGACCGGGGAGCTGTTTTTT
CASSLGTGPLRTGELFF
>many|15|TRBD2|TRBV12-3/TRBV12-4|TRBJ2-1
TGTGCCAGCAGTTATCGCGGGAGGGCCCTCGATGAGCAGTTCTTC
CASSYRGRALDEQFF
>few|15|.|TRBV7-2|TRBJ2-1
TGTGCCAGCAGCCCCCACAGGCTCTCCTACAATGAGCAGTTCTTC
CASSPHRLSYNEQFF
>.|13|TRBD2|TRBV29-1|TRBJ2-3
TGCAGCGTTCGGTCTAGCGGGACAGATACGCAGTATTTT
CSVRSSGTDTQYF
>.|15|.|TRBV4-3|TRBJ2-7
TGCGCCAGCAGCCAAGAAGCCGGGAACCCCTACGAGCAGTACTTC
CASSQEAGNPYEQYF
>few|16|TRBD1|TRBV11-2|TRBJ1-1
TGTGCCAGCAGCTTAGATAGGAGGACAGGGAACACTGAAGCTTTCTTT
CASSLDRRTGNTEAFF
>few|13|TRBD1|TRBV24-1|TRBJ2-5
TGTGCCACCAGTGACTGGGGACAGTACACCCAGTACTTC
CATSDWGQYTQYF
>many|15|TRBD1|TRBV5-1|TRBJ2-2
TGCGCCAGCAGCTTGGGACAGGGGAACACCGGGGAGCTGTTTTTT
CASSLGQGNTGELFF
>.|14|.|TRBV12-3/TRBV12-4|TRBJ2-7
TGTGCCAGCAGTTTGGGCGGTTTCTCCTACGAGCAGTACTTC
CASSLGGFSYEQYF
>many|15|.|TRBV4-3|TRBJ1-3
TGCGCCAGCAGCCAAGATCGAAACCGGCCCCCTGGCATATATTTT
CASSQDRNRPPGIYF
>.|14|TRBD1|TRBV12-3/TRBV12-4|TRBJ1-1
TGTGCCAGCAGCCCAGGACAGGGGGCTTCTGAAGCTTTCTTT
CASSPGQGASEAFF
>.|17|.|TRBV10-3|TRBJ1-2
TGTGCCATCAGTGTCCCTCTACAGGAGGCCTCGGGCTATGGCTACACCTTC
CAISVPLQEASGYGYTF
>.|14|.|TRBV9|TRBJ1-2
TGTGCCAGCAGCCTAAGAAGGGAGGGAGATGGCTACACCTTC
CASSLRREGDGYTF
>few|16|.|TRBV6-2/TRBV6-3|TRBJ1-2
TGTGCCAGCATCCGAAGCGGGGCCTGGATCTCATATGGCTACACCTTC
CASIRSGAWISYGYTF
>few|14|TRBD1|TRBV20-1|TRBJ1-5
TGCAGTGCTCGGACAGGGGGCGGCAATCAGCCCCAGCATTTT
CSARTGGGNQPQHF
>.|15|TRBD1|TRBV9|TRBJ2-1
TGTGCCAGCGGCGCCCCGGACAGGGGGATCAATGAGCAGTTCTTC
CASGAPDRGINEQFF
>few|16|TRBD1|TRBV4-2|TRBJ1-2
TGTGCCAGCAGCCAAGAGGGACAGGGGTTTAGCTATGGCTACACCTTC
CASSQEGQGFSYGYTF
>many|16|TRBD1|TRBV12-3/TRBV12-4|TRBJ1-5
TGTGCCAGCAGTCCTTTGGACAGGGGCGCCTATCAGCCCCAGCATTTT
CASSPLDRGAYQPQHF
>.|13|TRBD1|TRBV29-1|TRBJ1-2
TGCAGCGTAAAATTGGACAGGACCTATGGCTACACCTTC
CSVKLDRTYGYTF
>few|15|.|TRBV28|TRBJ1-3
TGTGCCAGCAGTTTAGCCCTGAGCTCTGGAAACACCATATATTTT
CASSLALSSGNTIYF
>.|15|.|TRBV5-4|TRBJ1-1
TGTGCCAGCAGCCTCCCTGGATGGTTCAACACTGAAGCTTTCTTT
CASSLPGWFNTEAFF
>few|13|.|TRBV9|TRBJ2-1
TGTGCCAGCAGCGTAGCAGGGTGGTATGAGCAGTTCTTC
CASSVAGWYEQFF
>few|15|TRBD1|TRBV5-1|TRBJ2-2
TGCGCCAGCGGGTGGACAGGGCGGAACACCGGGGAGCTGTTTTTT
CASGWTGRNTGELFF
>.|14|.|TRBV5-6|TRBJ2-5
TGTGCCAGCAGCTTGACCAGTGGGGACGAGACCCAGTACTTC
CASSLTSGDETQYF
>few|17|.|TRBV24-1|TRBJ2-1
TGTGCCACCAGTGATCTCCGGCTAGCCCGGACTACCAATGAGCAGTTCTTC
CATSDLRLARTTNEQFF
>.|16|TRBD1|TRBV4-3|TRBJ1-4
TGCGCCAGCAGCCAGAGGACAGGGGCAACTAATGAAAAACTGTTTTTT
CASSQRTGATNEKLFF
>.|14|.|TRBV11-2|TRBJ1-1
TGTGCCAGCAGCGAAGAAGTGACGAACACTGAAGCTTTCTTT
CASSEEVTNTEAFF
>.|15|TRBD2|TRBV29-1|TRBJ2-3
TGCAGCGTTGAAGGGGCTAGCGGGGGTTCAGATACGCAGTATTTT
CSVEGASGGSDTQYF
>many|15|TRBD2|TRBV15|TRBJ2-3
TGTGCCACCAGCAGCCAAGCGGGAGGCACAGATACGCAGTATTTT
CATSSQAGGTDTQYF
>.|16|TRBD2|TRBV5-1|TRBJ2-1
TGCGCCAGCAGCTTTCCGGGACTAGCGTCCTACAATGAGCAGTTCTTC
CASSFPGLASYNEQFF
>few|15|TRBD1|TRBV7-3|TRBJ1-1
TGTGCCAGCAGCTTAACAGGGGGCGTAAAGACTGAAGCTTTCTTT
CASSLTGGVKTEAFF
>few|14|.|TRBV20-1|TRBJ1-5
TGCAGTGCCAACCCCGGGGGCAGCAATCAGCCCCAGCATTTT
CSANPGGSNQPQHF
>few|15|.|TRBV4-3|TRBJ2-1
TGCGCCAGCAGCCAAGATCGGAACTCCTACAATGAGCAGTTCTTC
CASSQDRNSYNEQFF
>.|16|TRBD1|TRBV24-1|TRBJ2-5
TGTGCCACCAGTGATACGAACAGGGGGATCCAAGAGACCCAGTACTTC
CATSDTNRGIQETQYF
>few|14|.|TRBV7-6|TRBJ2-1
TGTGCCAGCAGCTCCGGTGGGCCCAACACGGAGCAGTTCTTC
CASSSGGPNTEQFF